This TCR beta chain was captured by sequencing in a study of shared clonotypes between healthy human individuals. The study's findings and limits: Generally, estimated richness proved larger in naive subsets than it did in memory subsets. Few donors restricted represented genetic and exposure-history diversity.

Generated by immunoSEQ multiplex PCR, the TCRdb table keeps only in-frame clones and is missing some. This table has under 600,000 clones, about 96% appearing once. As regards this clone: Its antigen remains unidentified.

Trimming cost V 6 bases and J 7 bases, with 24 bases left between them. The CDR3 contains 16 residues. Germline CDR1 and CDR2: MNHEY and SMNVEV (reference sequence). The specimen was naive CD4+ T cells sorted from blood. Subset reported: CD45RA+ positively selected. V and J are TRBV27 and TRBJ1-1; D is undetermined. The clonotype was recovered from a woman aged 25 to 39 in good health. The CDR3 DNA reads TGTGCCAGCAGAAAAACCACAGCGGACGGAAACCTTGAAGCTTTCTTT. As protein: CASRKTTADGNLEAFF.